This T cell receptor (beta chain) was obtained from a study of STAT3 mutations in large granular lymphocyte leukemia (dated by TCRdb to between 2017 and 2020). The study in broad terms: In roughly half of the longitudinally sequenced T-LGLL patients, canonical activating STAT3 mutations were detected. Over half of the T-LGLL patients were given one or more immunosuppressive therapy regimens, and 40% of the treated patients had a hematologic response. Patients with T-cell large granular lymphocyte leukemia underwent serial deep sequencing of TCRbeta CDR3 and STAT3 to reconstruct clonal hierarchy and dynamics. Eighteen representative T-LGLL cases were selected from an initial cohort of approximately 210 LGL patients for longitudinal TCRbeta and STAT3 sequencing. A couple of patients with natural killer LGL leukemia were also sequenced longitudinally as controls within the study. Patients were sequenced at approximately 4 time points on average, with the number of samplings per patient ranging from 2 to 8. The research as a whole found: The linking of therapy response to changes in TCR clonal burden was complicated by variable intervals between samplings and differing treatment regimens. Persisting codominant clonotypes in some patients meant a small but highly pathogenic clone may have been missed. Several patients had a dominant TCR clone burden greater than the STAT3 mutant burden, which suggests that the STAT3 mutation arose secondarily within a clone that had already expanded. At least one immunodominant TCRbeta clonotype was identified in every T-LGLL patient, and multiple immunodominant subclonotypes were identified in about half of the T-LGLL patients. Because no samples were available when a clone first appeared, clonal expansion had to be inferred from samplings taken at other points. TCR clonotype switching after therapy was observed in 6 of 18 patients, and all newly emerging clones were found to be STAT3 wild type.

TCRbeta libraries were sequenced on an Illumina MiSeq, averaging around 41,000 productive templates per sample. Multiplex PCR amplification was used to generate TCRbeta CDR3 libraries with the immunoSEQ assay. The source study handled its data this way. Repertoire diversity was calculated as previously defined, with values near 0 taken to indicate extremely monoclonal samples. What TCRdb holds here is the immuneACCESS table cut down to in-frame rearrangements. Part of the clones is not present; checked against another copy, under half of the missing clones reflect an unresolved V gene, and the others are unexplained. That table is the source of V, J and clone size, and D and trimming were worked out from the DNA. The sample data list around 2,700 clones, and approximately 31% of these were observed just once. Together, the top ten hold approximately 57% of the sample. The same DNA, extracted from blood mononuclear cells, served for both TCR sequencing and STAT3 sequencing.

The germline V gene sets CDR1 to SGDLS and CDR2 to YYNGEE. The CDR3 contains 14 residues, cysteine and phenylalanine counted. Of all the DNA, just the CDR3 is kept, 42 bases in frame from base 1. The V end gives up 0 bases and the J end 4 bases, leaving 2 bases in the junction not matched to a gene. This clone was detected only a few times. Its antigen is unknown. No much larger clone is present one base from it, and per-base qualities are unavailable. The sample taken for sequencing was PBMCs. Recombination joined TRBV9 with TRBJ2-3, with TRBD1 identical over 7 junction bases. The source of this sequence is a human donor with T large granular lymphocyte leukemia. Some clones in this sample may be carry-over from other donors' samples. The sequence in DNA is TGTGCCAGCAGCGTAGGACAGGGTGCAGATACGCAGTATTTT. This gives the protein CASSVGQGADTQYF. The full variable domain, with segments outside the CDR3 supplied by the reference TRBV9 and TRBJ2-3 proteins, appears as DSGVTQTPKHLITATGQRVTLRCSPRSGDLSVYWYQQSLDQGLQFLIQYYNGEERAKGNILERFSAQQFPDLHSELNLSSLELGDSALYFCASSVGQGADTQYFGPGTRLTVL.